Sequencing of this T cell receptor beta chain was carried out in a study of blood T cell repertoires in COVID-19. Study background: T cells, B-cell-depleted T cells, or PBMCs provided the cDNA or gDNA that served as material.

This CDR3 is 13 amino acids long. Germline V gives CDR1 SGHTA, CDR2 FQGTGA. With 8 bases removed from V and 0 bases from J, the gap between germline ends came to 11 bases. Here immunoSEQ multiplex PCR was the method, and the copy in TCRdb shows in-frame clones only, minus some. The sample holds about 330,000 clones, 80% to 95% seen once. The participants were between roughly 18 and 100 years old and came from 24 US areas. In assigning cohorts, the study relied on participant-reported clinical history. Before being deemed recovered, Cohort 3 donors had two negative PCRs, clearance, or symptom resolution.

The clonotype originates from a woman aged 30 to 39 who had recovered from COVID-19. The sequenced sample was PBMCs or T cells enriched from blood (not recorded which). This sequence joins TRBV7-3 and TRBJ2-7; D might be TRBD2 (6 bases). CDR3 nucleotide sequence: TGTGCCAGCGGGACTTTGAGCTCCTACGAGCAGTACTTC. As protein: CASGTLSSYEQYF. Filled out from reference TRBV7-3 and TRBJ2-7, the complete variable domain reads GAGVSQTPSNKVTEKGKYVELRCDPISGHTALYWYRQSLGQGPEFLIYFQGTGAADDSGLPNDRFFAVRPEGSVSTLKIQRTERGDSAVYLCASGTLSSYEQYFGPGTRLTVT.